The 21 T cell receptor beta chains presented below share a single source sample, sequenced in a study of beta chain features in type 1 diabetes. Study outcomes and limitations: A moderate, significant TCRB CDR3 shortening appeared in type 1 diabetes across four CD4+ subsets.

No cognate antigen is known for these TCRs. Every bit of the isolated RNA underwent reverse transcription, so sequencing read expressed TCRB transcripts. Clones were read by immunoSEQ multiplex PCR, and TCRdb kept only the in-frame ones, dropping some. The table shows 280,000 or so clones, with roughly 15% occurring only once. The sample consisted of naive CD4+ T cells from blood. These receptors all come from a man between 18 and 35 years old with type 1 diabetes.

A few counts support this clone. CDR3 amino acids: CAWEEGQGEETQYF. In DNA form, the CDR3 reads TGTGCCTGGGAAGAGGGACAGGGTGAAGAGACCCAGTACTTC. J is TRBJ2-5 and V is TRBV30, with TRBD1 identical over 9 bases. The trim removed 5 bases at V and 3 bases at J, leaving 7 bases unmatched. This CDR3 has 14 amino acids. Germline CDR1 GTSNPN, CDR2 SVGIG (reference sequence).

This chain links TRBV28 with TRBJ2-5, with unresolved D. The germline V gene has CDR1 MDHEN and CDR2 SYDVKM. V dropped 7 bases and J dropped 6 bases, with 18 bases sitting between them. The CDR3 runs to 14 residues. The CDR3, as DNA: TGTGCCAGCACCCTTCGGGTGTCTATGCAGACCCAGTACTTC. Encoded protein: CASTLRVSMQTQYF.

This clone was seen only a few times. This CDR3 is CASSFIAYEQYF. CDR3 DNA sequence: TGTGCCAGCAGTTTTATTGCCTACGAGCAGTACTTC. The chain has TRBV28 and TRBJ2-7; no definite D call. V was shortened by 3 bases and J by 2 bases, with 5 bases between the two germline ends. Germline V gene sequence: CDR1 MDHEN, CDR2 SYDVKM. This CDR3 comprises 12 residues.

The chain recombines TRBV27 with TRBJ2-7, with 15 bases lining up with TRBD2. The CDR3 spans 16 residues. Unmatched junction bases numbered 8, after V lost 7 bases and J lost 4 bases. The germline V gene encodes CDR1 MNHEY and CDR2 SMNVEV (reference sequence). The CDR3: CASNLPGLAGGYEQYF. Here the CDR3 DNA reads TGTGCCAGCAACCTTCCGGGACTAGCGGGAGGATACGAGCAGTACTTC.

This clone was seen only a few times. The V and J genes are TRBV7-2 and TRBJ2-7; possible D gene TRBD2, 5 bases. V was trimmed by 4 bases and J by 3 bases, leaving 13 bases between them. The length of the CDR3 is 14 residues. From germline, CDR1 is SGHTA and CDR2 FQGNSA. CDR3 coding DNA: TGTGCCAGCAGCTCGTCTAGCTACCACTACGAGCAGTACTTC. It yields the protein CASSSSSYHYEQYF.

The V and J genes are TRBV5-1 and TRBJ2-2; D is uncertain. The CDR3 sequence is 16 residues long. V lost 8 bases and J lost 0, with 17 bases in between. Germline-derived CDR1 and CDR2 are SGHRS and YFSETQ. The CDR3 protein is CASTWMGPSNTGELFF. DNA for the CDR3: TGCGCCAGTACCTGGATGGGCCCCTCGAACACCGGGGAGCTGTTTTTT.

This clone was seen a handful of times. The chain is built from TRBV15 and TRBJ1-1; D is undetermined. This CDR3 contains 11 residues. V lost 0 bases and J 10 bases, leaving 6 bases between the germline ends. CDR1 LNHNV and CDR2 YYDKDF come from the germline V gene (reference sequence). CDR3 sequence (DNA): TGTGCCACCAGCAGAGATACGCGAGCTTTCTTT. This encodes CATSRDTRAFF.

In regard to this clone: Within the sample, other DNA sequences also encode this same CDR3. The chain employs TRBV5-1 and TRBJ2-3; D is undetermined. Per the germline V gene, CDR1 is SGHRS and CDR2 is YFSETQ. V gave up 4 bases and J gave up 3 bases, with 3 bases separating them. The CDR3 loop spans 11 amino acids. CDR3: CASSLTDTQYF. Here the CDR3 DNA reads TGCGCCAGCAGCCTAACAGATACGCAGTATTTT.

This clone was detected a few times. The junction departs from the called germline gene at one end, perhaps through a read error. The chain employs TRBV7-2 and TRBJ2-7; a possible D gene is TRBD2 (5 bases). Germline V gene lookup returns CDR1 SGHTA and CDR2 FQGNSA. The CDR3 consists of 15 residues. CDR3 sequence (DNA): TGTGCCAGCAGCTTAGTCTCGACCGACCCCCGGGAATGGAACTTC. Amino acid sequence: CASSLVSTDPREWNF.

For the CDR3, the DNA is TGTGCCACCGGGGACAGGGAGCCATACAATGAGCAGTTCTTC. It specifies CATGDREPYNEQFF. The V and J genes are TRBV15 and TRBJ2-1; 9 positions agree with TRBD1. The J segment lost 4 bases and the V segment lost 8 bases, leaving 6 bases of the junction unmatched. This CDR3 comprises 14 residues. CDR1 and CDR2 (germline): LNHNV, YYDKDF (reference sequence).

V gene TRBV10-2 combines with J gene TRBJ1-5; 8 bases match TRBD1. V lost 10 bases to trimming and J lost 3 bases; unmatched junction nucleotides: 8. This CDR3 is 14 amino acids long. Germline V gene sequence: CDR1 WSHSY, CDR2 SAAADI. The CDR3 protein is CATQTGQVNQPQHF. CDR3 nucleotide sequence: TGCGCCACCCAGACGGGACAGGTCAATCAGCCCCAGCATTTT.

In this sample, this clone turned up a few times. The chain links TRBV6-6 to TRBJ1-4; no reliable D call. Per germline, CDR1 MNHNY and CDR2 SVGAGI (reference sequence). The CDR3 totals 16 residues. The germline V and J ends were trimmed by 0 bases and 8 bases, with 16 bases remaining between them. CDR3 coding DNA: TGTGCCAGCAGTTACTCTCCCCCCGGGAGTGGGGAAAAACTGTTTTTT. It translates to CASSYSPPGSGEKLFF.

This clone turned up a few times. This chain connects TRBV30 to TRBJ1-5; 8 bases fit TRBD1. Germline V gene lookup returns CDR1 GTSNPN and CDR2 SVGIG (reference sequence). Trimming removed 7 bases from V and 0 bases from J; junction bases left unmatched: 5. This CDR3 comprises 14 residues. DNA of the CDR3: TGTGCCTACAACAGGGGGGGTAGCAATCAGCCCCAGCATTTT. This encodes CAYNRGGSNQPQHF.

The rearrangement links TRBV5-1 to TRBJ2-1; 7 positions agree with TRBD2. V shed 4 bases, J shed 5 bases, and the junction held 9 bases outside the gene matches. Germline loops: CDR1 SGHRS, CDR2 YFSETQ. This CDR3 has 15 amino acids. In DNA, the CDR3 is TGCGCCAGCAGCCTGCTAGCGGAACCCCACAATGAGCAGTTCTTC. This translates into CASSLLAEPHNEQFF.

This chain joins TRBV28 and TRBJ2-1; TRBD2 aligns across 8 bases. Germline lookup yields CDR1 MDHEN and CDR2 SYDVKM. The CDR3 has 16 amino acids. V lost 6 bases, J lost 0 bases, and 7 bases stayed unmatched. The CDR3 DNA reads TGTGCCAGCAGCCGCGGGAGGTTTAGCTCCTACAATGAGCAGTTCTTC. Translation: CASSRGRFSSYNEQFF.

The table lists this clone with a few counts. This chain uses TRBV19 with TRBJ2-5, with 8 bases that match TRBD1. The V segment lost 4 bases and the J segment 7 bases; nucleotides outside the gene matches: 11. In germline, CDR1 is LNHDA, CDR2 SQIVND (reference sequence). The CDR3 covers 15 residues. The CDR3 nucleotides read TGTGCCAGTAGTACCCCTCGGACAGGGACGTTGACCCAGTACTTC. Translated, it gives CASSTPRTGTLTQYF.

There are a few counts of this clone. V and J are TRBV6-5 and TRBJ1-4; D call uncertain. V was shortened by 7 bases and J by 4 bases, with 16 bases between the two germline ends. Looked up from germline, CDR1 is MNHEY and CDR2 is SVGAGI. CDR3 length equals 15 residues. The CDR3 bases are TGTGCCAGCACCCGATTCGGGATAGATAATGAAAAACTGTTTTTT. It specifies CASTRFGIDNEKLFF.

This clone has only one observation. V is TRBV4-1 and J is TRBJ2-7, with 10 bases lining up with TRBD2. The CDR3 is 15 residues long. Per the germline V gene, CDR1 is MGHRA and CDR2 is YSYEKL. The V and J ends lost 1 base and 7 bases, in that order; junction bases with no gene match: 7. The CDR3 here is CASSQALAGVREQYF. CDR3 bases: TGCGCCAGCAGCCAAGCCCTAGCGGGAGTGCGAGAGCAGTACTTC.

The genes are TRBV6-5 and TRBJ2-3; 9 positions match TRBD1. V lost 5 bases and J lost 1; bases outside the gene matches: 4. The CDR3 contains 15 residues. Looked up from germline, CDR1 is MNHEY and CDR2 is SVGAGI. The CDR3 reads CASSTRDRGTDTQYF. CDR3 sequence (DNA): TGTGCCAGCAGTACTCGGGACAGGGGCACAGATACGCAGTATTTT.

This clone was counted between two and nine times. The sample has other DNA sequences that encode this CDR3 too. The chain couples TRBV28 to TRBJ1-1; 7 bases align to TRBD1. Looked up from germline, CDR1 is MDHEN and CDR2 is SYDVKM. V gave up 5 bases and J gave up 1 base; unmatched junction bases: 1. The CDR3 runs 13 residues. The CDR3 nucleotides are TGTGCCAGCAGTGGACAGGCGAACACTGAAGCTTTCTTT. Amino acid sequence: CASSGQANTEAFF. Full variable domain (remainder filled in from reference TRBV28 and TRBJ1-1): DVKVTQSSRYLVKRTGEKVFLECVQDMDHENMFWYRQDPGLGLRLIYFSYDVKMKEKGDIPEGYSVSREKKERFSLILESASTNQTSMYLCASSGQANTEAFFGQGTRLTVV.

This clone was found once. The chain couples TRBV5-5 to TRBJ2-7, with D hard to call. V was clipped by 2 bases and J by 1 base, with 4 bases between them. CDR1 is SGHKS and CDR2 is YYEKEE in the germline V gene (reference sequence). The CDR3 runs 12 residues. The CDR3 region has the DNA TGTGCCAGCAGCTTTCTATCCTACGAGCAGTACTTC. The encoded protein is CASSFLSYEQYF.